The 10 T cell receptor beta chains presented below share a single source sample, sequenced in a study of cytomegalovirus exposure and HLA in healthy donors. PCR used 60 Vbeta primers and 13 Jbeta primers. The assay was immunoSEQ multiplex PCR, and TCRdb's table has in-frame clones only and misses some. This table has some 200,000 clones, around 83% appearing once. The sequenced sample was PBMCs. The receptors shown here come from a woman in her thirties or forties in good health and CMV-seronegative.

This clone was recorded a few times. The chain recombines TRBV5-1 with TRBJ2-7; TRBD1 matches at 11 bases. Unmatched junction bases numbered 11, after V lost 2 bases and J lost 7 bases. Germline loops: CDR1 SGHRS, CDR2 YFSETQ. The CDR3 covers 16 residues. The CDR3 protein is CASSFQPGTGGQEQYF. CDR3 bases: TGCGCCAGCAGCTTTCAACCCGGGACAGGGGGTCAAGAGCAGTACTTC.

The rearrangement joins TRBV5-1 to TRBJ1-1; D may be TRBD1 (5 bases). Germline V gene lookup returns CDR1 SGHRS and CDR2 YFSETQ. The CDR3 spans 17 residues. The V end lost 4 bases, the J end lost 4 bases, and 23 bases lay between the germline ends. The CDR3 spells CASSPTDNWGQRTEAFF. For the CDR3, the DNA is TGCGCCAGCAGCCCTACGGACAATTGGGGTCAGCGCACTGAAGCTTTCTTT.

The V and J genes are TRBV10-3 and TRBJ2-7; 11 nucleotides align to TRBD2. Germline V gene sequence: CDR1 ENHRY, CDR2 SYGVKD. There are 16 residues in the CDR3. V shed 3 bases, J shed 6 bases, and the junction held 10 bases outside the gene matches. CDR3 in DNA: TGTGCCATCAGTGAATGGCTAGCGGGAGGTTACGGCGAGCAGTACTTC. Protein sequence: CAISEWLAGGYGEQYF.

The CDR3 nucleotides read TGTGCCAGCAGCTTACAAAAGAACTACAATGAGCAGTTCTTC. Its protein product is CASSLQKNYNEQFF. V gene TRBV5-5 combines with J gene TRBJ2-1; D unresolved. Looked up from germline, CDR1 is SGHKS and CDR2 is YYEKEE (reference sequence). Trimming removed 2 bases at V and 3 bases at J, with 9 bases between. This CDR3 contains 14 residues.

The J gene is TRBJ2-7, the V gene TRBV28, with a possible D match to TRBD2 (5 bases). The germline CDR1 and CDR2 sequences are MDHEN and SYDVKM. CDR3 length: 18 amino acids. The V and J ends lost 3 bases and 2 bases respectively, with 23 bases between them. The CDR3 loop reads CASSLLGYRRSLTYEQYF. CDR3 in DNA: TGTGCCAGCAGTTTGCTAGGATATCGGAGGAGCCTGACCTACGAGCAGTACTTC.

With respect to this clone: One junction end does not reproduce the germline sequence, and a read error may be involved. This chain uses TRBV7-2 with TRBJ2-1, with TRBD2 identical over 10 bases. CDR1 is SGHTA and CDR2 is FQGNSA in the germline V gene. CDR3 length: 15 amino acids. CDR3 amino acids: CAGSYLAGEFSEQFF. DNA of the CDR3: TGTGCCGGCAGCTATCTAGCGGGAGAATTCAGTGAGCAGTTCTTC.

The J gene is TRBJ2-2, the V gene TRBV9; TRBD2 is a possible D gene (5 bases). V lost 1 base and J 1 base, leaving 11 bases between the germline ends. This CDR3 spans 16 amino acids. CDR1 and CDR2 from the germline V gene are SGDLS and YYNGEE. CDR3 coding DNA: TGTGCCAGCAGCGTATCAAGCGGAAGGAACACCGGGGAGCTGTTTTTT. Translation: CASSVSSGRNTGELFF.

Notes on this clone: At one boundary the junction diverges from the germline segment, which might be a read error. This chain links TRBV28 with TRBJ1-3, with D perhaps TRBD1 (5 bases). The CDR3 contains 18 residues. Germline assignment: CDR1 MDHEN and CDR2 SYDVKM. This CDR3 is CASSLWDVGDSGRNTIYF. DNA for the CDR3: TGTGCCAGCAGTCTATGGGACGTGGGGGACTCGGGTAGAAACACCATATATTTT.

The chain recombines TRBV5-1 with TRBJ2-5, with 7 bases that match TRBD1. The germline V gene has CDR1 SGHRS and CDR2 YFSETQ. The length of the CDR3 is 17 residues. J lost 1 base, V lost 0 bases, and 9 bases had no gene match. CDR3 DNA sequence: TGCGCCAGCAGCTTGGTCGTGCTTCGGGACAGCCAAGAGACCCAGTACTTC. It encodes CASSLVVLRDSQETQYF.

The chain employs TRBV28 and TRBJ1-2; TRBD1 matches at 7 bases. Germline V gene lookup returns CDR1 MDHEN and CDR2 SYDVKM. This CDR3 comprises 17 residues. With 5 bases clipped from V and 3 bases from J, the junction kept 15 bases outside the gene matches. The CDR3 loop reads CASSLLVFEGADYGYTF. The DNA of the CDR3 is TGTGCCAGCAGTCTTTTAGTCTTCGAGGGGGCGGACTATGGCTACACCTTC.